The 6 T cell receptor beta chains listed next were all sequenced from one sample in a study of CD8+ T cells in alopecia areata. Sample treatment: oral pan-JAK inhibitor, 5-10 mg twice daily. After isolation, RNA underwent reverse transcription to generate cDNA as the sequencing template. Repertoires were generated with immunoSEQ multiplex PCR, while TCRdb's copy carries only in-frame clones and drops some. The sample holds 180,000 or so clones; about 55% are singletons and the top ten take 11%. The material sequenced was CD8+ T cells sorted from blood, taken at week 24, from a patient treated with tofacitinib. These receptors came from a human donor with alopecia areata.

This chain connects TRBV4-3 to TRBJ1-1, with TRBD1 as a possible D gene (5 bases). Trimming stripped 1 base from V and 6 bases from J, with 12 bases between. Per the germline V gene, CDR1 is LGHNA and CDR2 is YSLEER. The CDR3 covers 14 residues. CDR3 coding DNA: TGCGCCAGCAGCCAAGGGGCCAGGGCCTCTGAAGCTTTCTTT. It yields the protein CASSQGARASEAFF.

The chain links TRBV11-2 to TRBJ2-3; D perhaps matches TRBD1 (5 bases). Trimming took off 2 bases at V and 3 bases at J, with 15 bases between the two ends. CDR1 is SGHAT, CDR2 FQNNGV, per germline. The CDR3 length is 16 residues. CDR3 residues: CASSLSPDTLTDTQYF. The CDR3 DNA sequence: TGTGCCAGCAGCTTATCCCCGGACACGTTGACAGATACGCAGTATTTT.

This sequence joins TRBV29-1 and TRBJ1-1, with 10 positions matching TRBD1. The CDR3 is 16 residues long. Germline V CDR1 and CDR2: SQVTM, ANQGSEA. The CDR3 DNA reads TGCACCATTGTTCCGACAGGGGGCGGGATGAACACTGAAGCTTTCTTT. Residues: CTIVPTGGGMNTEAFF.

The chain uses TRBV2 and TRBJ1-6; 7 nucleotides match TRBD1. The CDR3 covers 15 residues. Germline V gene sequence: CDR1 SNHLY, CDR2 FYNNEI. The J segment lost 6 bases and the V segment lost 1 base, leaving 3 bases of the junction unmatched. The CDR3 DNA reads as TGTGCCAGCAGTGAAGTAGGGGGCGGTAATTCACCCCTCCACTTT. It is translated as CASSEVGGGNSPLHF.

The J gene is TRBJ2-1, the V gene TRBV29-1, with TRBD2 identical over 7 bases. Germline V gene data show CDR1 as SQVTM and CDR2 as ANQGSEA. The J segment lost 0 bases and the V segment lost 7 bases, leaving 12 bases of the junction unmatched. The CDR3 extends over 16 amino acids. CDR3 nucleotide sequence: TGCAGCGCCGAACCCGGGCGGGGGAGCTCCTACAATGAGCAGTTCTTC. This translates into CSAEPGRGSSYNEQFF.

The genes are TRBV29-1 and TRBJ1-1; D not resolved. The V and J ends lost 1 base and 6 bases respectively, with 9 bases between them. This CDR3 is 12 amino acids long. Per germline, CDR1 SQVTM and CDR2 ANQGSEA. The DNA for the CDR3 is TGCAGCGTTGAAGGTGTAGGTGCTGAAGCTTTCTTT. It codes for CSVEGVGAEAFF.